These 28 T cell receptor beta chains originate from one sample sequenced in a study of blood T cell repertoires in COVID-19. Sequenced by immunoSEQ multiplex PCR; TCRdb stores in-frame clones only, minus some. This sample has 170,000 or so clones, with more than 70% found just once. Sequencing was carried out using peripheral blood. The receptors were sampled from a man younger than 30 with active or convalescent COVID-19.

The chain combines TRBV7-9 with TRBJ2-2; 9 bases are a match to TRBD1. The V segment lost 5 bases and the J segment 7 bases; nucleotides outside the gene matches: 5. CDR3 length: 14 residues. Germline V gene sequence: CDR1 SEHNR, CDR2 FQNEAQ (reference sequence). The DNA for the CDR3 is TGTGCCAGCAGCCCCGGACAGGGGTTCGGGGAGCTGTTTTTT. Amino acids: CASSPGQGFGELFF.

The chain recombines TRBV5-6 with TRBJ2-3; 7 bases are a match to TRBD2. CDR3 length: 16 amino acids. Germline V lookup: CDR1 SGHDT, CDR2 YYEEEE. J gave up 2 bases and V 0 bases, and 6 bases lay outside the gene matches. Written as DNA, the CDR3 is TGTGCCAGCAGCTTGGGACGGGGGACTACCACAGATACGCAGTATTTT. Its translation is CASSLGRGTTTDTQYF.

The chain links TRBV3-1 (or the pseudogene TRBV3-2) to TRBJ1-1; TRBD1 aligns across 10 bases. The CDR3 is 16 residues long. CDR1 is LGHDT, CDR2 YNNKEL, per germline (reference sequence). The V gene end was trimmed by 2 bases and the J gene end by 3 bases; junction bases not matched to a gene: 6. CDR3 coding DNA: TGTGCCAGCAGCCAAAGACAGGGGGCAGAATACACTGAAGCTTTCTTT. Its translation: CASSQRQGAEYTEAFF.

In its sample, this clone was seen a few times. This CDR3 is CASSLSAPSGNTIYF. For the CDR3, the DNA is TGTGCCAGCAGCTTAAGCGCCCCCTCTGGAAACACCATATATTTT. The chain combines TRBV7-2 with TRBJ1-3; D is unclear. The CDR3 is 15 residues long. The germline V gene encodes CDR1 SGHTA and CDR2 FQGNSA. The ends were cut back, 2 bases at V and 0 bases at J, with 8 bases in the middle.

The chain recombines TRBV5-5 with TRBJ2-7, with 7 bases identical to TRBD2. The CDR3 loop spans 15 amino acids. Trimming took 1 base from V and 4 from J; bases not matched to a gene: 8. Germline-derived CDR1 and CDR2 are SGHKS and YYEKEE (reference sequence). The CDR3 sequence: CASSLSGGSGYEQYF. DNA of the CDR3: TGTGCCAGCAGCTTGAGTGGCGGGAGTGGGTACGAGCAGTACTTC.

The chain carries TRBV6-6 and TRBJ1-1, with a tentative D call TRBD1 (5 bases). Germline assignment: CDR1 MNHNY and CDR2 SVGAGI (reference sequence). V lost 8 bases and J 5 bases, leaving 15 bases between the germline ends. The CDR3 has 13 residues. The CDR3 coding sequence is TGTGCCAGCGGCTGGGGCGCGGAGACTGAAGCTTTCTTT. It is translated as CASGWGAETEAFF.

The chain has TRBV4-3 and TRBJ2-7; 8 bases are a match to TRBD2. Germline CDR1 and CDR2: LGHNA and YSLEER. The CDR3 extends over 16 amino acids. After removal of 1 base from V and 5 bases from J, the junction contained 10 bases not matched to a gene. CDR3 DNA sequence: TGCGCCAGCAGCCAAGCAGTGGACGGGAGGGCCAACGAGCAGTACTTC. As protein: CASSQAVDGRANEQYF.

The chain has TRBV6-5 and TRBJ1-6; 9 nucleotides match TRBD1. Germline V gene lookup returns CDR1 MNHEY and CDR2 SVGAGI. V was clipped by 2 bases and J by 8 bases; unmatched bases: 1. The CDR3 consists of 14 residues. CDR3 region: CASSYGQGHSPLHF. The CDR3 nucleotides read TGTGCCAGCAGTTACGGACAGGGGCATTCACCCCTCCACTTT.

The V call is TRBV6-1, the J call TRBJ1-6, with D tentatively TRBD1 (6 bases). The V end lost 8 bases, the J end lost 7 bases, and 12 bases lay between the germline ends. The CDR3 is made up of 13 amino acids. Germline CDR1 is MNHNS and CDR2 is SASEGT. CDR3 amino acids: CASEDRTNSPLHF. CDR3 DNA: TGTGCCAGCGAGGACAGAACAAATTCACCCCTCCACTTT.

CDR3 DNA sequence: TGTGCCAGCAGTCCCAGACGGAGTTACAATGAGCAGTTCTTC. It specifies CASSPRRSYNEQFF. V gene TRBV6-5 combines with J gene TRBJ2-1; D remains ambiguous. The V end was cut by 5 bases, the J end by 4 bases, with 12 bases between. CDR3 size: 14 residues. Germline values: CDR1 MNHEY, CDR2 SVGAGI.

This clone has only one observation. The chain couples TRBV7-9 to TRBJ2-5; no definite D call. CDR1 and CDR2 from the germline V gene are SEHNR and FQNEAQ (reference sequence). Between the trimmed V and J ends, which lost 1 base and 3 bases, there was a span of 15 bases. The CDR3 covers 16 residues. CDR3 sequence: CASSLGLGNREETQYF. CDR3 sequence (DNA): TGTGCCAGCAGCTTAGGGTTAGGCAACAGAGAAGAGACCCAGTACTTC.

The rearrangement joins TRBV5-6 to TRBJ1-2; a weak D match, TRBD1 (6 bases). The CDR3 extends over 16 amino acids. V was pared by 0 bases and J by 2 bases, with 14 bases between. Germline-derived CDR1 and CDR2 are SGHDT and YYEEEE. Here the CDR3 DNA reads TGTGCCAGCAGCTTGGGATGGCTTACAGGGAACTATGGCTACACCTTC. Amino acid sequence: CASSLGWLTGNYGYTF.

The chain links TRBV2 to TRBJ1-1; 9 bases match TRBD1. V was clipped by 6 bases and J by 8 bases; unmatched bases: 19. This CDR3 comprises 17 residues. The germline V gene encodes CDR1 SNHLY and CDR2 FYNNEI. The DNA of the CDR3 is TGTGCCAGCAGGGACTTACAGGGGGCAAGGCCGGAGGGGGAAGCTTTCTTT. Translating it yields CASRDLQGARPEGEAFF.

The J gene is TRBJ2-3, the V gene TRBV7-9, with TRBD2 identical over 8 bases. V dropped 3 bases and J dropped 2; count of bases not matched to a gene: 4. Per the germline V gene, CDR1 is SEHNR and CDR2 is FQNEAQ (reference sequence). The CDR3 is 15 amino acids. The CDR3 sequence: CASSFVREATDTQYF. The CDR3 nucleotides are TGTGCCAGCAGCTTTGTGCGGGAGGCCACAGATACGCAGTATTTT.

This chain uses TRBV7-2 with TRBJ2-3; perhaps TRBD2 as D (5 bases). The germline gives CDR1 SGHTA, CDR2 FQGNSA. V was cut by 5 bases and J by 1 base, with 19 bases left in between. This CDR3 has 17 residues. The CDR3 sequence is CASSPQTTVSGTDTQYF. DNA of the CDR3: TGTGCCAGCAGCCCGCAGACTACAGTCTCTGGCACAGATACGCAGTATTTT.

Remarks on this clone: One end of the junction does not line up with germline, which may come from a read error. This chain joins TRBV5-6 and TRBJ2-7; 14 bases align to TRBD2. CDR1 and CDR2 (germline): SGHDT, YYEEEE. CDR3 length: 13 amino acids. DNA of the CDR3: TGTGCCAGCAGCTTCATTTCGGGACTAGCGGGGGCCTTC. Translated, it gives CASSFISGLAGAF.

This clone has a handful of counts. The chain recombines TRBV7-6 with TRBJ2-3, with 10 bases identical to TRBD2. Unmatched junction bases numbered 5, after V lost 5 bases and J lost 3 bases. Germline CDR1 SGHVS, CDR2 FNYEAQ. This CDR3 spans 15 amino acids. Here the CDR3 reads CASSLSGGATDTQYF. In DNA form, the CDR3 reads TGTGCCAGCAGCCTAAGCGGGGGGGCTACAGATACGCAGTATTTT.

A single count supports this clone. The chain combines TRBV10-3 with TRBJ2-2; 7 positions agree with TRBD2. V shed 2 bases, J shed 4 bases, and the junction held 4 bases outside the gene matches. The CDR3 is made up of 15 amino acids. From germline, CDR1 is ENHRY and CDR2 SYGVKD. The CDR3 sequence is CAISEEGGPTGELFF. CDR3 nucleotide sequence: TGTGCCATCAGTGAGGAGGGAGGGCCCACCGGGGAGCTGTTTTTT.

The CDR3 DNA follows: TGTGCCAGCAGCTTCGAAGTAGATCAGCCCCAGCATTTT. Translated, it gives CASSFEVDQPQHF. This chain links TRBV5-8 with TRBJ1-5; no definite D call. The V end lost 2 bases, the J end lost 5 bases, and 8 bases lay between the germline ends. The CDR3 totals 13 residues. Germline CDR1 is SGHTS and CDR2 is YDEGEE.

The chain is built from TRBV6-6 and TRBJ1-1; 7 bases are shared with TRBD1. Germline trimming cut 4 bases from V and 4 bases from J; bases unmatched to any gene: 3. This CDR3 is built from 13 residues. Germline V gene lookup returns CDR1 MNHNY and CDR2 SVGAGI (reference sequence). As DNA, the CDR3 is TGTGCCAGCAGTTTGACAGGGTTCACTGAAGCTTTCTTT. Encoded protein: CASSLTGFTEAFF.

This chain uses TRBV5-8 with TRBJ2-1; D perhaps matches TRBD2 (7 bases). The CDR3 is made up of 15 amino acids. V lost 2 bases and J lost 5, with 14 bases in between. Germline V CDR1 and CDR2: SGHTS, YDEGEE. CDR3: CASSFEGGPDNEQFF. As DNA, the CDR3 is TGTGCCAGCAGCTTTGAGGGGGGGCCAGACAATGAGCAGTTCTTC.

V and J are TRBV6-5 and TRBJ1-1; TRBD1 matches at 7 bases. The J segment lost 0 bases and the V segment lost 6 bases, leaving 7 bases of the junction unmatched. This CDR3 region has 15 residues. From germline, CDR1 is MNHEY and CDR2 SVGAGI. The CDR3 DNA reads TGTGCCAGCAGATTTGACAGGGAACTGAACACTGAAGCTTTCTTT. Translation gives CASRFDRELNTEAFF.

The genes are TRBV13 and TRBJ2-3; tentative D call: TRBD2 (5 bases). The CDR3 loop spans 13 amino acids. The V gene lost 5 bases and the J gene lost 7 bases, with 13 bases spanning the gap. Looked up from germline, CDR1 is PRHDT and CDR2 is FYEKMQ (reference sequence). The CDR3 here is CASSKYRRNTQYF. CDR3 DNA: TGTGCCAGCAGCAAATATAGGAGGAATACGCAGTATTTT.

This clone was picked up one time. The chain uses TRBV5-1 and TRBJ2-5; TRBD2 aligns across 11 bases. From germline, CDR1 is SGHRS and CDR2 YFSETQ. V was clipped by 0 bases and J by 5 bases; unmatched bases: 12. This CDR3 contains 18 residues. The CDR3 loop is CASSLANSGGAGYETQYF. The CDR3 coding sequence is TGCGCCAGCAGCTTGGCCAATAGCGGGGGGGCCGGTTATGAGACCCAGTACTTC.

The V gene is TRBV2, the J gene TRBJ2-1, with D hard to call. The CDR3 has 16 residues. V lost 7 bases to trimming and J lost 0 bases, with 16 bases between them. The germline gives CDR1 SNHLY, CDR2 FYNNEI. The CDR3 coding sequence is TGTGCCAGCACCTTGTGGAGCGTCGGCTCCTACAATGAGCAGTTCTTC. It codes for CASTLWSVGSYNEQFF.

This rearrangement joins TRBV27 to TRBJ2-7; 9 bases map to TRBD2. The junction had 11 bases not matched to a gene; V was cut back by 5 bases and J by 3 bases. Germline loops: CDR1 MNHEY, CDR2 SMNVEV (reference sequence). This CDR3 is built from 16 residues. As DNA, the CDR3 is TGTGCCAGCAGTCGGGGGCGGGAGGGCCGGTACTACGAGCAGTACTTC. Translated: CASSRGREGRYYEQYF.

The CDR3 protein is CASSNRGQGNYGYTF. The CDR3 bases are TGTGCCAGCTCTAACCGGGGACAGGGTAACTATGGCTACACCTTC. The chain has TRBV18 and TRBJ1-2, with 9 bases matching TRBD1. The CDR3 spans 15 residues. From germline, CDR1 is KGHSH and CDR2 LQKENI. Germline trimming cut 6 bases from V and 1 base from J; bases unmatched to any gene: 6.

The chain couples TRBV6-5 to TRBJ2-3, with 8 nucleotides matching TRBD1. This CDR3 contains 14 residues. Germline CDR1 and CDR2: MNHEY and SVGAGI. Unmatched junction bases numbered 5, after V lost 5 bases and J lost 4 bases. The CDR3 loop is CASSRTGPPDTQYF. CDR3 nucleotide sequence: TGTGCCAGCAGTCGGACAGGGCCCCCAGATACGCAGTATTTT.